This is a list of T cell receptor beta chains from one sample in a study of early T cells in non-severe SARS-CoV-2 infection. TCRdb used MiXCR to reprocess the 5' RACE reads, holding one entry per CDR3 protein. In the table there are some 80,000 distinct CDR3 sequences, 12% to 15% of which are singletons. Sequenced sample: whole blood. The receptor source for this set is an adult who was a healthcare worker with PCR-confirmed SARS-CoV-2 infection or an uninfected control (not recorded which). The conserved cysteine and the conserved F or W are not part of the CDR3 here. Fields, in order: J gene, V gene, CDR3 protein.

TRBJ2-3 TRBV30 AWSVVGGTDTQY
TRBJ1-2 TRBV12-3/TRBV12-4 ASSLQAYGYT
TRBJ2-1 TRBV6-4 ASSDVAGAPNEQF
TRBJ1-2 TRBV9 ASSVGQAQGYT
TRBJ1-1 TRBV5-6 ASSPGQGEGEAF
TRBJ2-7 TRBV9 ASSVAPGQASEQY
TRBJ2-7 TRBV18 ASSPPGTGGLAGGGDEQY
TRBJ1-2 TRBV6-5 ASSSENYGYT
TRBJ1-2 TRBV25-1 ASSEFGRQSHGYT
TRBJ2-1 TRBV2 ASSGEGSGAYNGQF
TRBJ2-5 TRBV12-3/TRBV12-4 ASSLASGGAETQY
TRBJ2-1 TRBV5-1 ASRGGVGFDEQF
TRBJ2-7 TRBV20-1 SATGTGSGEQY
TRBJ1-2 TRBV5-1 ASSEQGQSYGYT
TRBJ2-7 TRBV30 AWSVAGGDEQY
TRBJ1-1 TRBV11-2 ASSLVKGTSNEAF
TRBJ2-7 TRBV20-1 SATGDGIIYEQY
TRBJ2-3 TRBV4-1 ASSQRPWTISTDTQY
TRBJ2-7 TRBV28 ASSTSQGAYEQY
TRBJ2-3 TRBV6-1 ASSAHSRVADTQY
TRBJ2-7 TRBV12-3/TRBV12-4 ASSSTDRGHYEQY
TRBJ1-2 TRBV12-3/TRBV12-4 ASILEGVQKDGYT
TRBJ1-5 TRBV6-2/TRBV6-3 ASSWGTDQPQH
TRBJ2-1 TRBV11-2 ASSLVWAGGYNEQF
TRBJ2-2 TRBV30 AWSRQGAGELF